Listed here are 12 T cell receptor beta chains from one sample, sequenced in a study of OX40 agonist ivuxolimab in advanced cancers. TCRdb's table, derived via immunoSEQ multiplex PCR, lists solely in-frame clones and lacks some. The top ten clones hold around 0.44% of a sample with tens of thousands of clones, about 84% of them seen once. The sequencing used CD4+ or CD8+ T cells sorted from blood, collected in a trial of the OX40 agonist ivuxolimab. These receptors came from an adult with an advanced solid tumor such as melanoma, head and neck, liver or kidney cancer.

V is TRBV25-1 and J is TRBJ2-1; D is uncertain. Between the trimmed V and J ends, which lost 2 bases and 7 bases, there was a span of 9 bases. CDR3 length equals 13 residues. Germline V lookup: CDR1 MGHDK, CDR2 SYGVNS. The CDR3 nucleotides read TGTGCCAGCAGTGAAGGCCTACCTAATGAGCAGTTCTTC. Its protein is CASSEGLPNEQFF.

The chain carries TRBV4-2 and TRBJ1-3, with TRBD1 matching over 7 bases. The CDR3 runs 15 residues. Germline lookup yields CDR1 LGHNA and CDR2 YNFKEQ. With 0 bases clipped from V and 3 bases from J, the junction kept 2 bases outside the gene matches. DNA of the CDR3: TGTGCCAGCAGCCAAGATCGGACAGGTGGAAACACCATATATTTT. Its translation is CASSQDRTGGNTIYF.

The chain employs TRBV6-4 and TRBJ2-7; tentatively, D is TRBD1 (5 bases). Germline CDR1 MRHNA, CDR2 SNTAGT. Deletions cut 0 bases from V and 7 bases from J, with 7 bases between. The CDR3 contains 12 residues. CDR3 DNA sequence: TGTGCCAGCAGTGACTCGAAGGGGGAGCAGTACTTC. Its protein product is CASSDSKGEQYF.

This rearrangement joins TRBV28 to TRBJ1-1; possible D gene TRBD1, 5 bases. Trimming removed 7 bases at V and 3 bases at J, with 15 bases between. The germline CDR1 and CDR2 sequences are MDHEN and SYDVKM. There are 14 residues in the CDR3. The CDR3 sequence: CASTIGQYDTEAFF. In nucleotides, the CDR3 is TGTGCCAGCACCATAGGACAATACGACACTGAAGCTTTCTTT.

The chain links TRBV7-6 to TRBJ1-5; D is possibly TRBD1 (5 bases). V was clipped by 5 bases and J by 4 bases, with 9 bases between them. Germline CDR1 reads SGHVS; CDR2 reads FNYEAQ. The CDR3 length is 13 residues. The CDR3 DNA reads as TGTGCCAGCAGCCCGACAGTTAATCAGCCCCAGCATTTT. Protein: CASSPTVNQPQHF. The variable domain in full, with the rest retrieved from reference TRBV7-6 and TRBJ1-5, is GAGVSQSPRYKVTKRGQDVALRCDPISGHVSLYWYRQALGQGPEFLTYFNYEAQQDKSGLPNDRFSAERPEGSISTLTIQRTEQRDSAMYRCASSPTVNQPQHFGDGTRLSIL.

This rearrangement joins TRBV6-5 to TRBJ2-7; D gene ambiguous. Germline CDR1 is MNHEY and CDR2 is SVGAGI. V was cut by 7 bases and J by 2 bases, with 12 bases left in between. The CDR3 is 13 residues long. CDR3 in DNA: TGTGCCAGCACCTCGACGGTTACCTACGAGCAGTACTTC. Translation: CASTSTVTYEQYF.

V gene TRBV5-1 combines with J gene TRBJ2-2; 11 bases are shared with TRBD1. Germline V gene lookup returns CDR1 SGHRS and CDR2 YFSETQ. The CDR3 is made up of 15 amino acids. After removal of 3 bases from V and 4 bases from J, the junction contained 2 bases not matched to a gene. CDR3 nucleotide sequence: TGCGCCAGCAGCTCGGGACAGGGGGGCACCGGGGAGCTGTTTTTT. Encoded protein: CASSSGQGGTGELFF. Full variable domain (outside the CDR3, taken from reference TRBV5-1 and TRBJ2-2): KAGVTQTPRYLIKTRGQQVTLSCSPISGHRSVSWYQQTPGQGLQFLFEYFSETQRNKGNFPGRFSGRQFSNSRSEMNVSTLELGDSALYLCASSSGQGGTGELFFGEGSRLTVL.

This chain connects TRBV10-3 to TRBJ1-1; no firm D call. Germline-derived CDR1 and CDR2 are ENHRY and SYGVKD. Trimming stripped 6 bases from V and 1 base from J, with 9 bases between. The CDR3 covers 13 residues. The CDR3 loop is CAIRERQNTEAFF. CDR3 nucleotides: TGTGCCATCAGAGAAAGACAGAACACTGAAGCTTTCTTT.

The V gene is TRBV2, the J gene TRBJ1-6, with 7 bases aligning to TRBD1. The germline V gene has CDR1 SNHLY and CDR2 FYNNEI. Unmatched junction bases numbered 10, after V lost 2 bases and J lost 9 bases. The CDR3 spans 16 residues. CDR3 loop: CASSEQEGARGSPLHF. The CDR3 DNA reads as TGTGCCAGCAGTGAACAGGAGGGGGCTCGTGGTTCACCCCTCCACTTT.

The chain links TRBV28 to TRBJ2-1; unclear D gene. V was trimmed by 2 bases and J by 6 bases, leaving 8 bases between them. CDR1 is MDHEN, CDR2 SYDVKM, per germline. The CDR3 contains 13 residues. The CDR3 region is CASSLTVVNEQFF. For the CDR3, the DNA is TGTGCCAGCAGTTTAACGGTTGTCAATGAGCAGTTCTTC.

The CDR3 DNA is TGTGCCAGCAGTTCCCGTCTGTTAGCGGGGCAAGAGACCCAGTACTTC. Translating gives CASSSRLLAGQETQYF. The rearrangement uses TRBV6-6 and TRBJ2-5, with 8 nucleotides matching TRBD2. The CDR3 spans 16 residues. In germline, CDR1 is MNHNY, CDR2 SVGAGI (reference sequence). The V gene end was trimmed by 4 bases and the J gene end by 2 bases; junction bases not matched to a gene: 9.

The chain links TRBV11-2 to TRBJ2-1, with 13 positions matching TRBD2. This CDR3 has 17 residues. The junction had 11 bases not matched to a gene; V was cut back by 5 bases and J by 7 bases. CDR1 and CDR2 (germline): SGHAT, FQNNGV. Here the CDR3 reads CASSATSGGAFSNEQFF. DNA of the CDR3: TGTGCCAGCAGCGCTACTAGCGGGGGGGCCTTTAGTAATGAGCAGTTCTTC.